The entry that follows covers one T cell receptor (beta chain) sequence. CDR1 and CDR2 from the germline V gene are SGHDN and FVKESK. This CDR3 region has 14 residues. The V end was cut by 3 bases, the J end by 4 bases, with 13 bases between. Assay: immunoSEQ multiplex PCR; the TCRdb copy retains only in-frame clones and omits some. Among about 300,000 clones listed, 88% were seen once. The source of the sample is a study of cytomegalovirus exposure and HLA in healthy donors. This chain joins TRBV14 and TRBJ2-7; no firm D call. This sequence originates from a woman between 18 and 29 years old in good health and CMV-seronegative. The sample was PBMCs. The CDR3 loop reads CASSQLTRPYEQYF. DNA of the CDR3: TGTGCCAGCAGCCAGTTGACACGACCATACGAGCAGTACTTC.